This note documents a single T cell receptor (beta chain) sequence. Its antigen remains unidentified. From the 5' RACE reads, TCRdb called clonotypes with MiXCR, one entry per CDR3 protein. The sample has approximately 290,000 distinct CDR3 sequences; more than 15% are singletons. The CDR3 is made up of 15 amino acids. The V end lost 1 base, the J end lost 0 bases, and 7 bases lay between the germline ends. Germline V gene data show CDR1 as WSHSY and CDR2 as SAAADI. The source of the sample is a study of T-cell memory formation after mild COVID-19. Study details: In these data, TCR clusters were largely donor specific. Study results and limitations: Second-wave clones reaching peak frequency on day 37 lacked confirmed SARS-CoV-2 specificity. Some responding clones appeared in pre-infection memory, suggesting cross-reactive memory joined. Researchers report contracting CD4+ clones mostly in CM and EM, with CD8+ clones in EMRA.

The chain has TRBV10-2 and TRBJ2-4; D is undetermined. The receptor's source is a man aged 18 to 30 who had mild COVID-19 (a few samples of this study predate the infection). Cell type and time point are not known. Sequencing input: PBMCs or a T cell subset sorted from them (not recorded which). The DNA for the CDR3 is TGCGCCAGCAGTGAGTTGAGCATAGCCAAAAACATTCAGTACTTC. This encodes CASSELSIAKNIQYF.